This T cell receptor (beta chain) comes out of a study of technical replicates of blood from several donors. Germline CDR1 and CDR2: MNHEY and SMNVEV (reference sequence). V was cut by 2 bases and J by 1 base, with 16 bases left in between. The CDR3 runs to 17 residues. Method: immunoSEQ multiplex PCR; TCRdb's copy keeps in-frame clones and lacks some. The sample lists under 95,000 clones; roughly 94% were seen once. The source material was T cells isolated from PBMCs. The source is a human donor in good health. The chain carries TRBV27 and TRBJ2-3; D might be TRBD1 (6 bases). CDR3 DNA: TGTGCCAGCAGTTTAATCCTGGGACACGAAGGCACAGATACGCAGTATTTT. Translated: CASSLILGHEGTDTQYF.